One sample yielded the 16 T cell receptor beta chains listed below, sequenced in a study of shared clonotypes between healthy human individuals. Data came from immunoSEQ multiplex PCR; TCRdb stores just in-frame clones and leaves some out. The sample lists 2,100,000 or so clones, approximately 95% occurring once. Sequenced input: naive CD4+ T cells sorted from blood. The sample's subset: CD45RA+ positively selected. These receptors came from a young man in good health.

The genes are TRBV28 and TRBJ2-1, with a weak D call TRBD2 (6 bases). CDR1 is MDHEN, CDR2 SYDVKM, per germline. V shed 3 bases and J shed 9 bases, with 9 bases lying between them. This CDR3 has 12 residues. The CDR3 loop reads CASSFGRTEQFF. The CDR3 DNA reads as TGTGCCAGCAGTTTTGGGAGGACTGAGCAGTTCTTC.

The rearrangement uses TRBV28 and TRBJ2-5; TRBD1 might be the D (6 bases). Germline V gene lookup returns CDR1 MDHEN and CDR2 SYDVKM. Trimming removed 6 bases at V and 2 bases at J, with 13 bases between. CDR3 length: 14 amino acids. CDR3 nucleotide sequence: TGTGCCAGCAGGCTGGACAGAAAACAAGAGACCCAGTACTTC. This encodes CASRLDRKQETQYF.

The chain is built from TRBV6-6 and TRBJ1-1; a weak D match, TRBD1 (5 bases). CDR3 length: 16 residues. V was clipped by 5 bases and J by 0 bases, with 16 bases between them. Germline lookup yields CDR1 MNHNY and CDR2 SVGAGI (reference sequence). As DNA, the CDR3 is TGTGCCAGCAGTCACCAGGGTTTCGGGATGAACACTGAAGCTTTCTTT. Protein sequence: CASSHQGFGMNTEAFF.

As regards this clone: One end of the junction varies from germline; a read error may be responsible. CDR3 sequence (DNA): TGTGCCAGCAGGTTAGGCCCGACAGTAAACTATGGCTACACCTTC. Protein sequence: CASRLGPTVNYGYTF. V gene TRBV11-3 combines with J gene TRBJ1-2; a possible D gene is TRBD1 (5 bases). The CDR3 extends over 15 amino acids. The germline gives CDR1 SGHNT, CDR2 YENEEA. Supplemented by reference TRBV11-3 and TRBJ1-2, the full variable domain reads EAGVVQSPRYKIIEKKQPVAFWCNPISGHNTLYWYLQNLGQGPELLIRYENEEAVDDSQLPKDRFSAERLKGVDSTLKIQPAELGDSAVYLCASRLGPTVNYGYTFGSGTRLTVV.

The chain combines TRBV7-2 with TRBJ1-2; TRBD1 agrees at 12 bases. The J segment lost 6 bases and the V segment lost 3 bases, leaving 5 bases of the junction unmatched. CDR1 is SGHTA and CDR2 is FQGNSA in the germline V gene. The CDR3 consists of 15 residues. CDR3: CASSFDGTGGDGYTF. The DNA for the CDR3 is TGTGCCAGCAGCTTCGACGGGACAGGGGGCGATGGCTACACCTTC.

V and J are TRBV11-2 and TRBJ1-5; TRBD1 might be the D (6 bases). CDR1 is SGHAT and CDR2 is FQNNGV in the germline V gene. This CDR3 has 15 residues. Trimming stripped 5 bases from V and 2 bases from J, with 13 bases between. The CDR3, as DNA: TGTGCCAGCAGCGAGGACAGTAGCGGCAATCAGCCCCAGCATTTT. The encoded protein is CASSEDSSGNQPQHF.

This chain uses TRBV7-6 with TRBJ2-3, with 10 bases that match TRBD1. Germline V gene lookup returns CDR1 SGHVS and CDR2 FNYEAQ. There are 18 residues in the CDR3. The trim removed 5 bases at V and 4 bases at J, leaving 15 bases unmatched. Here the CDR3 DNA reads TGTGCCAGCAGCCTGGACAGGGGGTTACTAAGGGCAGCAGATACGCAGTATTTT. This gives the protein CASSLDRGLLRAADTQYF.

V is TRBV7-8 and J is TRBJ1-1, with 8 bases lining up with TRBD1. There are 14 residues in the CDR3. Trimming cost V 4 bases and J 4 bases; bases outside gene matches: 5. The germline V gene encodes CDR1 SGHVS and CDR2 FQNEAQ. The CDR3 region is CASSSDRERTEAFF. The CDR3 DNA reads as TGTGCCAGCAGCTCGGACAGGGAACGCACTGAAGCTTTCTTT. The entire variable domain, with the rest obtained from reference TRBV7-8 and TRBJ1-1, is as follows: GAGVSQSPRYKVAKRGQDVALRCDPISGHVSLFWYQQALGQGPEFLTYFQNEAQLDKSGLPSDRFFAERPEGSVSTLKIQRTQQEDSAVYLCASSSDRERTEAFFGQGTRLTVV.

The chain recombines TRBV4-1 with TRBJ2-3; 7 bases map to TRBD1. The germline V gene has CDR1 MGHRA and CDR2 YSYEKL. V lost 2 bases and J lost 0; bases outside the gene matches: 5. This CDR3 has 16 residues. The CDR3 DNA is TGCGCCAGCAGCCAATCCGGGACAGCCAGCACAGATACGCAGTATTTT. This encodes CASSQSGTASTDTQYF.

V usage is TRBV7-9 and J usage is TRBJ2-7, with D perhaps TRBD1 (5 bases). The CDR3 has 16 residues. With 2 bases removed from V and 2 bases from J, the gap between germline ends came to 16 bases. Germline V gene data show CDR1 as SEHNR and CDR2 as FQNEAQ (reference sequence). The DNA for the CDR3 is TGTGCCAGCAGCTTATTAATGGGGCCTAAAACCTACGAGCAGTACTTC. Protein: CASSLLMGPKTYEQYF. The full variable domain, completed using reference TRBV7-9 and TRBJ2-7, is DTGVSQNPRHKITKRGQNVTFRCDPISEHNRLYWYRQTLGQGPEFLTYFQNEAQLEKSRLLSDRFSAERPKGSFSTLEIQRTEQGDSAMYLCASSLLMGPKTYEQYFGPGTRLTVT.

J is TRBJ1-4 and V is TRBV27; TRBD1 is a possible D gene (5 bases). Trimming shortened V by 6 bases and J by 8 bases, and 19 bases separated the two germline ends. The CDR3 is 15 amino acids. Germline-derived CDR1 and CDR2 are MNHEY and SMNVEV (reference sequence). The CDR3 loop is CASSRVSRGGEKLFF. The DNA of the CDR3 is TGTGCCAGCAGCAGGGTTAGCCGCGGCGGAGAAAAACTGTTTTTT.

The count of this clone is one. This chain links TRBV5-1 with TRBJ2-1; D possibly uses TRBD1 or TRBD2 (6 bases each). CDR3 size: 15 residues. V was clipped by 3 bases and J by 4 bases, with 14 bases between them. Germline lookup yields CDR1 SGHRS and CDR2 YFSETQ. The CDR3 coding sequence is TGCGCCAGCAGCTACGGGGGCGGGCCGTACAATGAGCAGTTCTTC. Amino acid sequence: CASSYGGGPYNEQFF.

The rearrangement uses TRBV6-1 and TRBJ2-7; perhaps TRBD2 as D (6 bases). Germline values: CDR1 MNHNS, CDR2 SASEGT. The CDR3 runs to 14 residues. Between the trimmed V and J ends, which lost 3 bases and 4 bases, there was a span of 13 bases. The chain's CDR3 is CASSDPGLLYEQYF. CDR3 bases: TGTGCCAGCAGTGACCCGGGACTCCTTTACGAGCAGTACTTC.

CDR3 sequence: CASSLTPGLGGNTIYF. The CDR3, as DNA: TGTGCCAGCAGTTTAACCCCGGGCCTGGGTGGAAACACCATATATTTT. V is TRBV6-5 and J is TRBJ1-3; no firm D call. The CDR3 loop spans 16 amino acids. Trimming took off 4 bases at V and 3 bases at J, with 16 bases between the two ends. From germline, CDR1 is MNHEY and CDR2 SVGAGI.

The chain recombines TRBV7-9 with TRBJ1-4; D remains ambiguous. V was cut by 4 bases and J by 8 bases, with 14 bases left in between. CDR3 length: 14 amino acids. The germline V gene has CDR1 SEHNR and CDR2 FQNEAQ (reference sequence). CDR3 sequence: CASSSITIREKLFF. The CDR3 DNA sequence: TGTGCCAGCAGCTCGATAACTATCCGGGAAAAACTGTTTTTT.

The rearrangement links TRBV10-3 to TRBJ1-5; TRBD1 might be the D (5 bases). This CDR3 is built from 13 residues. Germline CDR1 is ENHRY and CDR2 is SYGVKD. Between the trimmed V and J ends, which lost 5 bases and 6 bases, there was a span of 11 bases. Written as DNA, the CDR3 is TGTGCCATCAGTCTGGGGACGGGTCAGCCCCAGCATTTT. This sequence encodes CAISLGTGQPQHF.